The rows below give T cell receptor beta chains drawn from one sample of a study of T cell responses to AZD1222 COVID-19 vaccine. Clones were sequenced by immunoSEQ multiplex PCR, and TCRdb holds only the in-frame ones, with some missing. The repertoire holds 150,000 to 200,000 clones, with approximately 91% as singletons. Sample: peripheral blood, taken 28 days after the second AZD1222 dose. These receptor sequences come from an adult who received the AZD1222 COVID-19 vaccine. The CDR3 runs from the conserved cysteine through the conserved F or W. A D gene is named only where the DNA matches it firmly. A row's size may be missing; if present it is once, few, many or a size class.

d_call	cdr3_length	v_call	clone_size	j_call	cdr3_aa	cdr3_nt
NA	13	TRBV6-5	NA	TRBJ1-3	CASSYAGGNTIYF	TGTGCCAGCAGTTACGCAGGGGGAAACACCATATATTTT
TRBD1	15	TRBV9	NA	TRBJ1-1	CASSPSDRDTTEAFF	TGTGCCAGCAGCCCGTCGGACAGGGACACCACTGAAGCTTTCTTT
NA	14	TRBV6-5	NA	TRBJ1-3	CASIRDPTGNTIYF	TGTGCCAGCATCAGGGACCCTACTGGAAACACCATATATTTT
NA	12	TRBV6-5	NA	TRBJ2-5	CASSHPQETQYF	TGTGCCAGCAGTCATCCACAAGAGACCCAGTACTTC
TRBD1	14	TRBV14	few	TRBJ1-2	CASSIGGATRGYTF	TGTGCCAGCAGCATAGGGGGCGCGACGCGGGGCTACACCTTC
TRBD1	14	TRBV6-5	NA	TRBJ1-1	CASRMDRGPTEAFF	TGTGCCAGCAGGATGGACAGGGGGCCCACTGAAGCTTTCTTT
TRBD1	14	TRBV3-1/TRBV3-2	NA	TRBJ1-6	CASRPRGLGSPLHF	TGTGCCAGCAGACCTAGGGGGCTGGGTTCACCCCTCCACTTT
TRBD2	15	TRBV4-2	NA	TRBJ2-2	CASSQETSETGELFF	TGTGCCAGCAGCCAAGAGACTAGCGAGACCGGGGAGCTGTTTTTT
NA	14	TRBV7-2	NA	TRBJ2-7	CASSYPGWGYEQYF	TGTGCCAGCAGCTACCCGGGGTGGGGCTACGAGCAGTACTTC
TRBD1	16	TRBV5-1	NA	TRBJ1-4	CASSHGTVATNEKLFF	TGCGCCAGCAGCCATGGGACAGTCGCAACTAATGAAAAACTGTTTTTT
TRBD1	15	TRBV11-2	NA	TRBJ2-2	CASSNRDRNTGELFF	TGTGCCAGCAGCAACCGGGACAGGAACACCGGGGAGCTGTTTTTT
NA	15	TRBV6-5	NA	TRBJ1-6	CASSTVGVGGSPLHF	TGTGCCAGCTCTACGGTGGGCGTTGGGGGTTCACCCCTCCACTTT
TRBD2	15	TRBV5-1	NA	TRBJ2-1	CASSSLYGRGNEQFF	TGCGCCAGCAGCTCACTCTACGGGAGGGGAAATGAGCAGTTCTTC
TRBD1	14	TRBV6-5	few	TRBJ2-2	CAGRQGAGTGELFF	TGTGCCGGGAGACAGGGGGCGGGCACCGGGGAGCTGTTTTTT
NA	13	TRBV21-1	NA	TRBJ2-1	CASSTVTGSEQFF	TGTGCCAGCAGCACCGTGACAGGGAGTGAGCAGTTCTTC
TRBD1	13	TRBV20-1	NA	TRBJ1-1	CSASDRGKAEAFF	TGCAGTGCTAGTGACAGGGGGAAAGCTGAAGCTTTCTTT
TRBD1	16	TRBV4-2	NA	TRBJ1-4	CASSQDSGTGTEKLFF	TGTGCCAGCAGCCAGGACTCCGGGACAGGGACCGAAAAACTGTTTTTT
TRBD1	17	TRBV7-3	NA	TRBJ2-3	CASSAALRGQRGDTQYF	TGTGCCAGCAGCGCCGCCCTCCGGGGACAGCGAGGAGATACGCAGTATTTT
TRBD2	15	TRBV30	NA	TRBJ2-7	CAWSGRLAGGREQYF	TGTGCCTGGAGTGGACGACTAGCGGGAGGGCGAGAGCAGTACTTC
NA	13	TRBV7-2	NA	TRBJ1-3	CASSPPSGNTIYF	TGTGCCAGCAGCCCCCCCTCTGGAAACACCATATATTTT
NA	15	TRBV9	few	TRBJ2-1	CASSVAGAEYNEQFF	TGTGCCAGCAGCGTAGCTGGAGCGGAGTACAATGAGCAGTTCTTC
TRBD1	13	TRBV6-6	NA	TRBJ1-2	CASRWQGDYGYTF	TGTGCCAGCAGGTGGCAGGGGGACTATGGCTACACCTTC
TRBD2	14	TRBV10-3	NA	TRBJ2-7	CAISAASGSYEQYF	TGTGCCATCAGTGCGGCTAGCGGGAGCTACGAGCAGTACTTC
TRBD1	14	TRBV6-5	NA	TRBJ2-2	CATQTGGGTGELFF	TGTGCCACTCAGACAGGGGGTGGCACCGGGGAGCTGTTTTTT